Following are 16 T cell receptor beta chains from one sample sequenced in a study of cytomegalovirus exposure and HLA in healthy donors. Both 60 Vbeta primers and 13 Jbeta primers went into the PCR. TCRdb's table, derived via immunoSEQ multiplex PCR, lists solely in-frame clones and lacks some. The sample has about 100,000 clones, 74% seen once; the top ten hold less than 3.5%. Sequences were obtained from PBMCs. The source is a man aged 50 to 59 in good health and CMV-seropositive.

The V and J genes are TRBV6-5 and TRBJ1-1, with TRBD1 matching 7 bases. The V segment lost 6 bases and the J segment 5 bases; nucleotides outside the gene matches: 6. The CDR3 is 13 residues long. Per germline, CDR1 MNHEY and CDR2 SVGAGI. The CDR3 nucleotides read TGTGCCAGCAGAGACAGGGTCGGAACTGAAGCTTTCTTT. This sequence encodes CASRDRVGTEAFF.

This chain links TRBV18 with TRBJ2-7; 7 nucleotides line up with TRBD2. V lost 3 bases to trimming and J lost 0 bases; unmatched junction nucleotides: 8. The CDR3 contains 16 residues. Per the germline V gene, CDR1 is KGHSH and CDR2 is LQKENI. CDR3 bases: TGTGCCAGCTCACCCTCACTGCGGGAGAGCTCCTACGAGCAGTACTTC. The encoded protein is CASSPSLRESSYEQYF.

This chain links TRBV4-1 with TRBJ1-2; D might be TRBD1 (5 bases). Germline V gives CDR1 MGHRA, CDR2 YSYEKL. This CDR3 contains 14 residues. V was trimmed by 0 bases and J by 4 bases, leaving 9 bases between them. For the CDR3, the DNA is TGCGCCAGCAGCCAAGATGGGGGGATCTATGGCTACACCTTC. Translation gives CASSQDGGIYGYTF.

This chain's CDR3 is CSVVRLAGAPQETQYF. CDR3 nucleotide sequence: TGCAGCGTTGTCAGGCTAGCGGGGGCCCCCCAAGAGACCCAGTACTTC. The rearrangement joins TRBV29-1 to TRBJ2-5, with 10 bases matching TRBD2. J lost 1 base, V lost 4 bases, and 9 bases had no gene match. From germline, CDR1 is SQVTM and CDR2 ANQGSEA. The CDR3 is 16 residues long.

V gene TRBV6-5 combines with J gene TRBJ2-1; no clear D. This CDR3 has 15 amino acids. Germline CDR1 MNHEY, CDR2 SVGAGI. V was cut by 0 bases and J by 2 bases, with 8 bases left in between. The CDR3 loop is CASSYSVRPYNEQFF. CDR3 nucleotide sequence: TGTGCCAGCAGTTACTCAGTCAGGCCCTACAATGAGCAGTTCTTC.

The V and J genes are TRBV11-2 and TRBJ1-1, with a possible D match to TRBD1 (6 bases). The CDR3 has 15 amino acids. Germline V gene sequence: CDR1 SGHAT, CDR2 FQNNGV. Trimming removed 1 base at V and 5 bases at J, with 14 bases between. The CDR3 bases are TGTGCCAGCAGCTTAGTAGTACAGGGAATAACTGAAGCTTTCTTT. Amino acid sequence: CASSLVVQGITEAFF.

The rearrangement uses TRBV2 and TRBJ1-5, with a weak D call TRBD1 (6 bases). The length of the CDR3 is 15 residues. CDR1 and CDR2 (germline): SNHLY, FYNNEI. V was clipped by 6 bases and J by 4 bases, with 16 bases between them. CDR3 nucleotides: TGTGCCAGCAGCGAGGAAGGGGGAGGGAATCAGCCCCAGCATTTT. This encodes CASSEEGGGNQPQHF.

The genes are TRBV5-1 and TRBJ2-5; D may be TRBD1 (6 bases). Germline V gives CDR1 SGHRS, CDR2 YFSETQ. This CDR3 spans 14 amino acids. V shed 2 bases and J shed 5 bases, with 13 bases lying between them. CDR3 DNA sequence: TGCGCCAGCAGCTTCGCAGGGGCTGAGGAGACCCAGTACTTC. Its protein product is CASSFAGAEETQYF.

The chain carries TRBV14 and TRBJ2-3; TRBD1 agrees at 9 bases. V shed 2 bases and J 4 bases; nucleotides not matched to a gene: 4. Germline V CDR1 and CDR2: SGHDN, FVKESK. CDR3 length: 15 residues. The CDR3 DNA is TGTGCCAGCAGCCAAACAGGGGGCTGGTCAGATACGCAGTATTTT. It codes for CASSQTGGWSDTQYF.

This clone has a handful of counts. This rearrangement joins TRBV29-1 to TRBJ2-2, with TRBD1 matching over 8 bases. Trimming took 5 bases from V and 0 from J; bases not matched to a gene: 2. Germline V CDR1 and CDR2: SQVTM, ANQGSEA. This CDR3 spans 14 amino acids. The CDR3 sequence is CSVTGGTNTGELFF. The CDR3, as DNA: TGCAGCGTTACAGGGGGAACGAACACCGGGGAGCTGTTTTTT.

The chain joins TRBV29-1 to TRBJ2-1, with D possibly being TRBD2 (6 bases). The V end lost 6 bases, the J end lost 7 bases, and 16 bases lay between the germline ends. This CDR3 comprises 13 residues. Germline CDR1 is SQVTM and CDR2 is ANQGSEA. In DNA form, the CDR3 reads TGCAGCGTCTCGGAGGGCCCGGGGAATGAGCAGTTCTTC. Its translation: CSVSEGPGNEQFF.

Of note for this clone: At the DNA level, this CDR3 is encoded by other sequences in the same sample as well. The CDR3 sequence: CASSPRNYGYTF. The CDR3 region has the DNA TGTGCCAGCTCACCGAGAAACTATGGCTACACCTTC. The chain joins TRBV18 to TRBJ1-2; no clear D gene. Per the germline V gene, CDR1 is KGHSH and CDR2 is LQKENI. CDR3 length: 12 amino acids. Trimming shortened V by 3 bases and J by 2 bases, and 4 bases separated the two germline ends.

The count of this clone is one. The V gene is TRBV19, the J gene TRBJ2-3; TRBD2 agrees at 9 bases. CDR3 length equals 16 residues. Germline V gene sequence: CDR1 LNHDA, CDR2 SQIVND (reference sequence). J was trimmed by 6 bases and V by 0 bases; bases with no gene match: 7. In DNA, the CDR3 is TGTGCCAGTAGTATAGATAGAGCGGGGGGCGTGGATACGCAGTATTTT. Protein: CASSIDRAGGVDTQYF.

The chain employs TRBV12-5 and TRBJ2-7; 13 positions agree with TRBD2. Germline CDR1 reads LGHNT; CDR2 reads FRNRAP. This CDR3 comprises 17 residues. V was pared by 4 bases and J by 3 bases, with 9 bases of the junction left unmatched. The CDR3 loop is CASGYRTSGSRIYEQYF. CDR3 in DNA: TGTGCTAGTGGTTATCGGACTAGCGGGAGCCGGATCTACGAGCAGTACTTC.

This clone was counted only a few times. The chain joins TRBV6-1 to TRBJ1-3; D remains ambiguous. V shed 3 bases and J shed 3 bases, with 12 bases lying between them. CDR1 and CDR2 (germline): MNHNS, SASEGT. This CDR3 is built from 15 residues. DNA for the CDR3: TGTGCCAGCAGTGAGGCAGGATTTATTGGAAACACCATATATTTT. This translates into CASSEAGFIGNTIYF.

The genes are TRBV11-3 and TRBJ1-3; unclear D gene. The V gene's germline CDR1 is SGHNT and CDR2 YENEEA. Trimming shortened V by 5 bases and J by 4 bases, and 15 bases separated the two germline ends. The CDR3 is made up of 15 amino acids. The CDR3 spells CASSPGSLGGNTIYF. The DNA for the CDR3 is TGTGCCAGCAGCCCCGGGAGTCTGGGAGGAAACACCATATATTTT.